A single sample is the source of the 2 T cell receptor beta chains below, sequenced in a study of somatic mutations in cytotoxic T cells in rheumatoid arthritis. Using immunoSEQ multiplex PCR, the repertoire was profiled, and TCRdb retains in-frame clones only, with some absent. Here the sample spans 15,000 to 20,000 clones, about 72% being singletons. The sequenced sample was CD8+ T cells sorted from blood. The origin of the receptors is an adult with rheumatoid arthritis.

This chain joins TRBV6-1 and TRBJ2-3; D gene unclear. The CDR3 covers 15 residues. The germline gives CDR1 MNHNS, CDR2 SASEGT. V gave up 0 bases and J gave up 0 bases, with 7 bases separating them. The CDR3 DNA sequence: TGTGCCAGCAGTGAAGCGCCCGAGAGCACAGATACGCAGTATTTT. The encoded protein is CASSEAPESTDTQYF.

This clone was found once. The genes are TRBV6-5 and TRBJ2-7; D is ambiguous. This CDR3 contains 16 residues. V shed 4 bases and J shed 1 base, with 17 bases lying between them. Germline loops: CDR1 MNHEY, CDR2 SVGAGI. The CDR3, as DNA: TGTGCCAGCAGTTCGGACCTTGGACGATTTTCCTACGAGCAGTACTTC. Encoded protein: CASSSDLGRFSYEQYF.